Presented here are 24 T cell receptor beta chains from one specimen sequenced in a study of blood T cell repertoires in COVID-19. TCRdb's copy holds only in-frame clones and misses some; the assay was immunoSEQ multiplex PCR. The sample yields 150,000 to 200,000 clones, more than 75% seen once. Sequences were obtained from PBMCs or T cells enriched from blood (not recorded which). The receptors were sampled from a woman in her 50s with acute COVID-19.

This chain uses TRBV24-1 with TRBJ2-3, with TRBD1 matching over 8 bases. The CDR3 consists of 15 residues. V gave up 6 bases and J gave up 6 bases; unmatched junction bases: 10. Germline CDR1 KGHDR, CDR2 SFDVKD. CDR3 nucleotide sequence: TGTGCCACCAGTACCCCCCAGGGGGCGTCGGATACGCAGTATTTT. This gives the protein CATSTPQGASDTQYF.

The rearrangement links TRBV5-1 to TRBJ1-4; D gene ambiguous. In germline, CDR1 is SGHRS, CDR2 YFSETQ. This CDR3 spans 14 amino acids. The V gene lost 1 base and the J gene lost 7 bases, with 11 bases spanning the gap. DNA of the CDR3: TGCGCCAGCAGCTTGTACGGGATAGGTGAAAAACTGTTTTTT. Its protein is CASSLYGIGEKLFF.

This clone was seen more than once but under ten times. The genes are TRBV9 and TRBJ1-3, with TRBD1 as a possible D gene (5 bases). The V gene lost 5 bases and the J gene lost 4 bases, with 13 bases spanning the gap. The CDR3 loop spans 14 amino acids. CDR1 is SGDLS, CDR2 YYNGEE, per germline. CDR3 DNA: TGTGCCAGCAGACAACAGGTACCGGGAAACACCATATATTTT. Translation: CASRQQVPGNTIYF.

This clone was seen only once. The gene calls are TRBV5-1 and TRBJ2-1; D is possibly TRBD1 (6 bases). The V gene's germline CDR1 is SGHRS and CDR2 YFSETQ. CDR3 length: 14 residues. Trimming took off 0 bases at V and 5 bases at J, with 9 bases between the two ends. The CDR3 nucleotides are TGCGCCAGCAGCTTGGGCACAGGGAACAATGAGCAGTTCTTC. Translation: CASSLGTGNNEQFF.

V is TRBV28 and J is TRBJ2-7, with D uncertain. The CDR3 has 14 amino acids. Trimming shortened V by 3 bases and J by 5 bases, and 14 bases separated the two germline ends. Per germline, CDR1 MDHEN and CDR2 SYDVKM. CDR3 amino acids: CASSLRQSIDEQYV. The DNA of the CDR3 is TGTGCCAGCAGTTTGAGGCAGAGTATCGACGAGCAGTACGTC.

In regard to this clone: This CDR3 is also generated by other DNA sequences in the sample. The rearrangement links TRBV6-5 to TRBJ1-5, with 8 bases identical to TRBD1. V was clipped by 6 bases and J by 6 bases; unmatched bases: 4. The CDR3 contains 13 residues. Germline lookup yields CDR1 MNHEY and CDR2 SVGAGI. The CDR3 DNA reads TGTGCCAGCAGCACACAGGGGGGTCAGCCCCAGCATTTT. The encoded protein is CASSTQGGQPQHF.

In nucleotides, the CDR3 is TGTGCCAGCAGTCCCCGGGATAGCGGAGAGACCCAGTACTTC. This gives the protein CASSPRDSGETQYF. This chain connects TRBV27 to TRBJ2-5; D possibly corresponds to TRBD2 (6 bases). Germline V lookup: CDR1 MNHEY, CDR2 SMNVEV (reference sequence). The CDR3 covers 14 residues. V was trimmed by 5 bases and J by 4 bases, leaving 14 bases between them.

This clone was observed a single time. The DNA for the CDR3 is TGCGCCAGCAGCCAAGATGCAATAGCGGGGGGACCCACAGATACGCAGTATTTT. It encodes CASSQDAIAGGPTDTQYF. The chain recombines TRBV4-1 with TRBJ2-3; 10 bases are shared with TRBD2. CDR1 is MGHRA and CDR2 is YSYEKL in the germline V gene. The CDR3 length is 18 residues. The V segment lost 0 bases and the J segment 2 bases; nucleotides outside the gene matches: 8.

The chain combines TRBV19 with TRBJ2-3; possible D gene TRBD2, 7 bases. This CDR3 comprises 16 residues. The V gene lost 3 bases and the J gene lost 4 bases, with 17 bases spanning the gap. Germline CDR1 LNHDA, CDR2 SQIVND (reference sequence). The CDR3 region is CASSMGAGGFADTQYF. In DNA, the CDR3 is TGTGCCAGTAGTATGGGGGCCGGGGGGTTTGCAGATACGCAGTATTTT. Filled out from reference TRBV19 and TRBJ2-3, the complete variable domain reads DGGITQSPKYLFRKEGQNVTLSCEQNLNHDAMYWYRQDPGQGLRLIYYSQIVNDFQKGDIAEGYSVSREKKESFPLTVTSAQKNPTAFYLCASSMGAGGFADTQYFGPGTRLTVL.

In regard to this clone: One end of the junction varies from germline; a read error may be responsible. The CDR3 nucleotides are TGTGCCAGCAGCCAAGAGACAGGGGGCGTCCCTGCTTTT. The encoded protein is CASSQETGGVPAF. The chain employs TRBV3-1 (or the pseudogene TRBV3-2) and TRBJ1-4; 10 bases are a match to TRBD1. CDR3 length equals 13 residues. Germline V gene lookup returns CDR1 LGHDT and CDR2 YNNKEL (reference sequence).

This chain connects TRBV6-4 to TRBJ2-3, with 14 bases lining up with TRBD2. This CDR3 has 16 amino acids. The junction had 4 bases not matched to a gene; V was cut back by 4 bases and J by 4 bases. Germline V CDR1 and CDR2: MRHNA, SNTAGT. CDR3 bases: TGTGCCAGCAGTGCCCAGGGACTAGCGGGGGCAGATACGCAGTATTTT. Protein: CASSAQGLAGADTQYF.

The chain recombines TRBV28 with TRBJ2-5; D might be TRBD1 (5 bases). Germline CDR1 MDHEN, CDR2 SYDVKM. V lost 6 bases to trimming and J lost 5 bases, with 19 bases between them. The CDR3 extends over 15 amino acids. CDR3 bases: TGTGCCAGCAGCCCGCGTCAGGGCCCCAGGGAGACCCAGTACTTC. Translation gives CASSPRQGPRETQYF.

The chain carries TRBV7-9 and TRBJ2-1, with 7 bases fitting TRBD2. This CDR3 is built from 16 residues. V shed 0 bases, J shed 7 bases, and the junction held 9 bases outside the gene matches. Germline V CDR1 and CDR2: SEHNR, FQNEAQ (reference sequence). CDR3 sequence reads: CASSLAPGGRWNEQFF. As DNA, the CDR3 is TGTGCCAGCAGCTTAGCTCCGGGGGGACGATGGAATGAGCAGTTCTTC.

The gene calls are TRBV5-4 and TRBJ1-5; 8 nucleotides match TRBD1. V lost 0 bases, J lost 7 bases, and 6 bases stayed unmatched. In germline, CDR1 is SGHNT, CDR2 YYREEE (reference sequence). The CDR3 extends over 15 amino acids. The CDR3 sequence is CASSLAGGAAQPQHF. For the CDR3, the DNA is TGTGCCAGCAGCTTGGCAGGGGGCGCGGCACAGCCCCAGCATTTT.

The chain is built from TRBV6-5 and TRBJ2-7, with TRBD1 identical over 11 bases. The junction had 3 bases not matched to a gene; V was cut back by 5 bases and J by 3 bases. The germline gives CDR1 MNHEY, CDR2 SVGAGI. This CDR3 is 14 amino acids long. DNA for the CDR3: TGTGCCAGCAGTCGGGACAGGGGGGACTACGAGCAGTACGTC. This translates into CASSRDRGDYEQYV.

The CDR3 is CASSQVRQVTDTQYF. CDR3 bases: TGCGCCAGCAGCCAAGTGCGTCAGGTCACAGATACGCAGTATTTT. The genes are TRBV4-1 and TRBJ2-3; D gene unclear. The CDR3 covers 15 residues. From germline, CDR1 is MGHRA and CDR2 YSYEKL. Trimming pared 1 base from V and 2 bases from J, leaving 10 bases between.

At least ten counts were recorded for this clone. This rearrangement joins TRBV19 to TRBJ1-1, with TRBD1 as a possible D gene (5 bases). V gave up 1 base and J gave up 3 bases, with 9 bases separating them. From germline, CDR1 is LNHDA and CDR2 SQIVND (reference sequence). The CDR3 runs to 14 residues. CDR3 residues: CASSIGGRYTEAFF. Written as DNA, the CDR3 is TGTGCCAGTAGTATAGGGGGGAGGTACACTGAAGCTTTCTTT.

This clone turned up a few times. This rearrangement joins TRBV6-5 to TRBJ1-2, with 11 nucleotides matching TRBD1. Germline CDR1 and CDR2: MNHEY and SVGAGI. V gave up 6 bases and J gave up 4 bases; unmatched junction bases: 7. CDR3 length: 15 residues. The CDR3 DNA sequence: TGTGCCAGCAGACCTGGACAGGGGGCTGCCTATGGCTACACCTTC. It translates to CASRPGQGAAYGYTF.

The chain uses TRBV2 and TRBJ2-2, with 9 bases lining up with TRBD1. The V segment lost 6 bases and the J segment 3 bases; nucleotides outside the gene matches: 8. Per the germline V gene, CDR1 is SNHLY and CDR2 is FYNNEI. The CDR3 length is 16 residues. CDR3: CASSLTGGRYTGELFF. CDR3 bases: TGTGCCAGCAGCCTTACAGGGGGCCGGTACACCGGGGAGCTGTTTTTT.

The rearrangement joins TRBV19 to TRBJ1-1; D is possibly TRBD1 (6 bases). Germline-derived CDR1 and CDR2 are LNHDA and SQIVND (reference sequence). Trimming cost V 1 base and J 7 bases, with 10 bases left between them. The CDR3 covers 13 residues. CDR3 sequence: CASSIGSGHEAFF. CDR3 bases: TGTGCCAGTAGTATAGGATCGGGACATGAAGCTTTCTTT.

The chain is built from TRBV2 and TRBJ2-3; 11 nucleotides agree with TRBD1. J was trimmed by 3 bases and V by 6 bases; bases with no gene match: 5. The CDR3 loop spans 15 amino acids. The germline gives CDR1 SNHLY, CDR2 FYNNEI. Here the CDR3 reads CASRDRGRDTDTQYF. In DNA form, the CDR3 reads TGTGCCAGCAGGGACAGGGGGCGAGATACAGATACGCAGTATTTT.

As regards this clone: This sample also contains other DNA sequences that code for the same CDR3. CDR3 loop: CASSSSGNTEAFF. CDR3 sequence (DNA): TGCGCCAGCAGTTCCTCGGGGAACACTGAAGCTTTCTTT. The rearrangement links TRBV5-1 to TRBJ1-1; no clear D gene. CDR3 length equals 13 residues. Between the trimmed V and J ends, which lost 5 bases and 1 base, there was a span of 9 bases. Per germline, CDR1 SGHRS and CDR2 YFSETQ.

The chain is built from TRBV3-1 (or the pseudogene TRBV3-2) and TRBJ2-1; D not resolved. The V end was cut by 1 base, the J end by 6 bases, with 7 bases between. The germline CDR1 and CDR2 sequences are LGHDT and YNNKEL (reference sequence). This CDR3 has 13 amino acids. The CDR3: CASSQASGNEQFF. CDR3 DNA sequence: TGTGCCAGCAGCCAAGCGTCCGGCAATGAGCAGTTCTTC.

This chain connects TRBV21-1 to TRBJ2-7; the table assigns TRBD1, which was not confirmed against the DNA. TRBV21-1 is deemed a pseudogene. The CDR3 extends over 13 amino acids. The CDR3 nucleotides read TGTGCCCTTGAGGGGACAACCTTCTACGAGCAGTACGTC. Translating it yields CALEGTTFYEQYV.